These 21 T cell receptor beta chains were sequenced from one sample in a study of neurological immune-mediated disorders. MiXCR was run by TCRdb on the 5' RACE reads, yielding one entry per CDR3 protein. The sample has 30,000 or so distinct CDR3 sequences; about 12% are singletons. Sequenced sample: PBMCs. These receptors were taken from a man in his sixties in good health.

This clonotype was seen at least ten times. This chain connects TRBV7-6 to TRBJ2-7, with 7 positions matching TRBD2. The V and J ends lost 5 bases and 0 bases, in that order; junction bases with no gene match: 7. The CDR3 runs to 15 residues. The V gene's germline CDR1 is SGHVS and CDR2 FNYEAQ. Written as DNA, the CDR3 is TGTGCCAGCAGCCTCCAGCCGGGGGGCTCCTACGAGCAGTACTTC. Amino acids: CASSLQPGGSYEQYF.

This clonotype was detected many times. The genes are TRBV28 and TRBJ2-1; 12 positions agree with TRBD2. The CDR3 is made up of 16 amino acids. V shed 4 bases and J 4 bases; nucleotides not matched to a gene: 5. Germline V gene sequence: CDR1 MDHEN, CDR2 SYDVKM. CDR3 DNA sequence: TGTGCCAGCAGTTCGTTGACTAGCGGGGGATACAATGAGCAGTTCTTC. Its translation is CASSSLTSGGYNEQFF.

The chain has TRBV10-3 and TRBJ2-7; D is ambiguous. V dropped 3 bases and J dropped 7 bases, with 13 bases sitting between them. Germline assignment: CDR1 ENHRY and CDR2 SYGVKD. This CDR3 contains 13 residues. The CDR3 loop is CAISETAGYEQYF. As DNA, the CDR3 is TGTGCCATCAGTGAAACAGCCGGCTATGAGCAGTACTTC.

In its sample, this clonotype was seen many times. The CDR3 loop reads CAIRKTDGNTIYF. The CDR3 nucleotides read TGTGCCATCAGGAAGACAGACGGAAACACCATATATTTT. V gene TRBV10-3 combines with J gene TRBJ1-3, with D maybe TRBD1 (5 bases). The CDR3 runs 13 residues. Germline V lookup: CDR1 ENHRY, CDR2 SYGVKD. V lost 6 bases and J 4 bases, leaving 10 bases between the germline ends.

This clonotype was seen at least ten times. The chain joins TRBV9 to TRBJ1-4; no definite D call. This CDR3 contains 14 residues. Deletions cut 4 bases from V and 6 bases from J, with 13 bases between. In germline, CDR1 is SGDLS, CDR2 YYNGEE. The CDR3 coding sequence is TGTGCCAGCAGCCTCCACCTCGGAGATGAAAAACTGTTTTTT. The encoded protein is CASSLHLGDEKLFF.

Many counts were recorded for this clonotype. The chain is built from TRBV3-1 and TRBJ2-3; maybe TRBD2 (6 bases). CDR1 and CDR2 from the germline V gene are LGHDT and YNNKEL (reference sequence). CDR3 size: 14 residues. Trimming stripped 7 bases from V and 3 bases from J, with 14 bases between. CDR3 amino acids: CASTFGSGTDTQYF. The CDR3 DNA follows: TGTGCCAGCACGTTTGGTAGCGGTACAGATACGCAGTATTTT.

The rearrangement uses TRBV18 and TRBJ2-7, with D tentatively TRBD2 (5 bases). The CDR3 extends over 22 amino acids. Germline values: CDR1 KGHSH, CDR2 LQKENI. V lost 2 bases, J lost 2 bases, and 34 bases lay in between. CDR3 in DNA: TGTGCCAGCTCACCATCATTTGTAGGGAGTCGCAGGTCCCAGTATAGAGCCTACGAGCAGTACTTC. Amino acids: CASSPSFVGSRRSQYRAYEQYF.

The chain recombines TRBV12-3 or TRBV12-4 with TRBJ1-3; unclear D gene. This CDR3 has 13 residues. With 3 bases removed from V and 3 bases from J, the gap between germline ends came to 6 bases. In DNA, the CDR3 is TGTGCCAGCAGTTTGTCGGATGGAAACACCATATATTTT. Encoded protein: CASSLSDGNTIYF.

This clonotype counts as medium-sized. V usage is TRBV29-1 and J usage is TRBJ1-2; a possible D gene is TRBD1 (5 bases). V was shortened by 3 bases and J by 3 bases, with 14 bases between the two germline ends. Germline loops: CDR1 SQVTM, CDR2 ANQGSEA. The CDR3 length is 14 residues. The CDR3 loop reads CSVDRGPAHYGYTF. CDR3 coding DNA: TGCAGCGTTGATAGGGGACCGGCCCACTATGGCTACACCTTC.

In its sample, this clonotype was seen many times. Here the CDR3 reads CASSPRGGYGYTF. The CDR3 nucleotides read TGTGCCAGCAGCCCACGGGGCGGCTATGGCTACACCTTC. The V and J genes are TRBV28 and TRBJ1-2, with D maybe TRBD1 (5 bases). The CDR3 is 13 residues long. The germline V gene encodes CDR1 MDHEN and CDR2 SYDVKM. The ends were cut back, 6 bases at V and 4 bases at J, with 12 bases in the middle.

The chain couples TRBV10-3 to TRBJ2-7; a weak D match, TRBD2 (5 bases). The CDR3 is made up of 14 amino acids. Per germline, CDR1 ENHRY and CDR2 SYGVKD. V lost 5 bases and J lost 5, with 16 bases in between. As DNA, the CDR3 is TGTGCCATCAGTCTCAAGTGGGAGTCCCACGAGCAGTACTTC. The encoded protein is CAISLKWESHEQYF.

This clonotype was seen at least ten times. This sequence joins TRBV28 and TRBJ1-5; D unclear. The germline V gene encodes CDR1 MDHEN and CDR2 SYDVKM. The V gene lost 3 bases and the J gene lost 7 bases, with 13 bases spanning the gap. This CDR3 region has 14 residues. CDR3 sequence (DNA): TGTGCCAGCAGTTTTAGTGGCAGCGGGCAGCCCCAGCATTTT. Protein sequence: CASSFSGSGQPQHF.

This clonotype occurred many times. The V and J genes are TRBV11-1 and TRBJ1-1; the D is unclear. V gave up 5 bases and J gave up 1 base, with 17 bases separating them. CDR3 length: 16 residues. CDR1 is SGHAT and CDR2 is FQDESV in the germline V gene (reference sequence). This chain's CDR3 is CASSRGRLGGNTEAFF. CDR3 DNA: TGTGCCAGCAGCCGCGGACGGCTTGGTGGGAACACTGAAGCTTTCTTT.

This clonotype was observed many times. The chain carries TRBV28 and TRBJ2-7, with D tentatively TRBD1 (6 bases). CDR3 length: 14 residues. CDR1 and CDR2 from the germline V gene are MDHEN and SYDVKM. The V gene lost 5 bases and the J gene lost 7 bases, with 18 bases spanning the gap. This chain's CDR3 is CASSRGQTTLEQYF. In DNA, the CDR3 is TGTGCCAGCAGTAGAGGACAGACTACGTTAGAGCAGTACTTC.

This clonotype was counted at least ten times. The chain has TRBV5-5 and TRBJ1-6, with unresolved D. The CDR3 spans 15 residues. Trimming left V 1 base short and J 8 bases short, with 13 bases between. Germline loops: CDR1 SGHKS, CDR2 YYEKEE (reference sequence). The CDR3 sequence: CASSLLRKPDSPLHF. DNA for the CDR3: TGTGCCAGCAGCTTGTTAAGGAAGCCGGATTCACCCCTCCACTTT.

The V call is TRBV7-8, the J call TRBJ2-4, with no clear D. The ends were cut back, 5 bases at V and 0 bases at J, with 14 bases in the middle. From germline, CDR1 is SGHVS and CDR2 FQNEAQ. CDR3 length: 16 residues. CDR3 in amino acids: CASSLLPGLAKNIQYF. CDR3 nucleotides: TGTGCCAGCAGCCTCTTACCTGGGTTAGCCAAAAACATTCAGTACTTC.

The chain recombines TRBV6-6 with TRBJ2-7; TRBD2 matches at 10 bases. CDR3 length: 14 amino acids. The V and J ends lost 6 bases and 6 bases, in that order; junction bases with no gene match: 8. Germline V lookup: CDR1 MNHNY, CDR2 SVGAGI (reference sequence). CDR3 region: CASSPGTSVSEQYF. The CDR3 nucleotides read TGTGCCAGCAGCCCCGGGACTAGCGTATCCGAGCAGTACTTC.

This clonotype was observed many times. This chain connects TRBV2 to TRBJ2-7; 9 bases match TRBD2. Germline V gives CDR1 SNHLY, CDR2 FYNNEI. The length of the CDR3 is 15 residues. The junction had 8 bases not matched to a gene; V was cut back by 2 bases and J by 6 bases. CDR3 coding DNA: TGTGCCAGCAGTGAAAAGCGGGGGGATCTACTCGAGCAGTACTTC. Encoded protein: CASSEKRGDLLEQYF.

Judged by abundance, this clonotype is medium-sized. The gene calls are TRBV5-1 and TRBJ1-1; D perhaps matches TRBD1 (6 bases). V was clipped by 7 bases and J by 7 bases, with 20 bases between them. Germline lookup yields CDR1 SGHRS and CDR2 YFSETQ. The CDR3 consists of 14 residues. The chain's CDR3 is CASGPGGAGDEAFF. CDR3 nucleotides: TGCGCCAGCGGGCCCGGGGGCGCCGGTGATGAAGCTTTCTTT.

This clonotype appeared many times. The chain is built from TRBV10-3 and TRBJ2-2; D call uncertain. Trimming took off 0 bases at V and 4 bases at J, with 9 bases between the two ends. The V gene's germline CDR1 is ENHRY and CDR2 SYGVKD. The CDR3 has 15 amino acids. The CDR3 DNA sequence: TGTGCCATCAGTGAGTCGACGTCAGTCACCGGGGAGCTGTTTTTT. Amino acids: CAISESTSVTGELFF.

This clonotype has at least ten counts. V is TRBV5-1 and J is TRBJ2-5, with D perhaps matching TRBD2 (5 bases). The V gene lost 0 bases and the J gene lost 1 base, with 10 bases spanning the gap. The CDR3 runs 15 residues. CDR1 and CDR2 from the germline V gene are SGHRS and YFSETQ. CDR3 sequence (DNA): TGCGCCAGCAGCTTGGCCCTTGGAGGCCAAGAGACCCAGTACTTC. The encoded protein is CASSLALGGQETQYF.